Listed below are T cell receptor beta chains from one sample, sequenced in a study of blood T cell repertoires in COVID-19. Sequencing used immunoSEQ multiplex PCR; TCRdb keeps in-frame clones, though not all of them. Here the sample spans roughly 46,000 clones, more than 70% being singletons. Input material: peripheral blood. The origin of the receptors is a man aged 50-59 years with active COVID-19. Both conserved end residues are part of each CDR3. D genes are given only for firm matches.

j_call v_call d_call cdr3_nt cdr3_aa
TRBJ2-3 TRBV5-1 TRBD1 TGCGCCAGCAGCCTCGGGACAGGGAGAGATACGCAGTATTTT CASSLGTGRDTQYF
TRBJ1-5 TRBV19 TRBD1 TGTGCCAGTATCCGGACAGGCTACGGCAATCAGCCCCAGCATTTT CASIRTGYGNQPQHF
TRBJ2-7 TRBV5-1 TRBD2 TGCGCCAGCAGCAGGACTAGCGGGGGACGCTACGAGCAGTACTTC CASSRTSGGRYEQYF
TRBJ1-1 TRBV3-1/TRBV3-2 . TGTGCCAGCAGCCCCCTCCCCGGGGTAGTCGCTGAAGCTTTCTTT CASSPLPGVVAEAFF
TRBJ1-1 TRBV6-5 TRBD1 TGTGCCAGCAGTCGACGGACAGGGTTTAACACTGAAGCTTTCTTT CASSRRTGFNTEAFF
TRBJ2-2 TRBV6-5 . TGTGCCAGCAGTTACTCGGTCATGGCGGCCGGGGAGCTGTTTTTT CASSYSVMAAGELFF
TRBJ2-3 TRBV7-7 . TGTGCTAGCAGCTCCACGAGACAGGCAAATACGCAGTATTTT CASSSTRQANTQYF
TRBJ2-2 TRBV7-2 . TGTGCCAGCAGCTCCATGCAGGGGCGGGGGGAGCTGTTTTTT CASSSMQGRGELFF
TRBJ2-7 TRBV7-2 TRBD2 TGTGCCAGCAGCTTACGGCTAGCGGTCCACGAGCAGTACTTC CASSLRLAVHEQYF
TRBJ1-2 TRBV6-5 TRBD1 TGTGCCAGCAGTTTCGGACAGGAGGGGGCCTATGGCTACACCTTC CASSFGQEGAYGYTF
TRBJ2-7 TRBV4-2 . TGTGCCAGCAGCCCTTCCAGCGGAGGGTCCTACGAGCAGTACTTC CASSPSSGGSYEQYF
TRBJ1-1 TRBV11-2 . TGTGCCAGCAGCTTAAGCGTCGGCCAAACAGGACGAGCTTTCTTT CASSLSVGQTGRAFF
TRBJ2-2 TRBV7-9 TRBD2 TGTGCCAGCATCCAGCGGGGAACGACCGGGGAGCTGTTTTTT CASIQRGTTGELFF
TRBJ1-1 TRBV6-5 . TGTGCCAGCAGTCCCAAGGGGGGGGCTCCTGAAGCTTTCTTT CASSPKGGAPEAFF
TRBJ2-7 TRBV29-1 . TGCAGCGCTCTAGGGGGCTCCTACGAGCAGTACTTC CSALGGSYEQYF
TRBJ2-1 TRBV18 TRBD2 TGTGCCAGCTCACCTGGGGGGGGGTCCCGACGTCCGCAGTTCTTC CASSPGGGSRRPQFF
TRBJ2-5 TRBV7-9 TRBD2 TGTGCCAGCAGCTTAGTTGGGCAGGGAGGGGAGACCCAGTACTTC CASSLVGQGGETQYF
TRBJ2-1 TRBV9 TRBD2 TGTGCCAGCAGCCCCGGGGCGGGAGGCTACAATGAGCAGTTCTTC CASSPGAGGYNEQFF
TRBJ2-5 TRBV19 TRBD2 TGTGCCAGTAGTATAGGTGGACTAGCGGGGAGGGAGACCCAGTACTTC CASSIGGLAGRETQYF